Reported below is one T cell receptor beta chain. Its antigen is not identified. Assays covered some 98,000 TCR templates per sample. Only in-frame clones appear in the TCRdb table, and some are missing; sequencing was by immunoSEQ multiplex PCR. Altogether tens of thousands of clones are present, approximately 93% being singletons, with the ten largest covering 6% to 7%. The data originate from a study of siplizumab effects on memory and regulatory T cells. General observations from the study: Major contributors to the alloresponse seemed to be naive T cells, which also appeared more diverse than memory cells. Memory cells that were CD4+ and unstimulated gave rise to alloreactive sequences, which siplizumab significantly reduced. Siplizumab cultures yielded proliferating Tregs whose suppressive function was not confirmed.

Per germline, CDR1 MNHEY and CDR2 SVGAGI. This CDR3 region has 14 residues. The V and J ends lost 0 bases and 0 bases respectively, with 6 bases between them. The sequencing sample was made of CD8+ T cells sorted from blood. The J gene is TRBJ2-7, the V gene TRBV6-5; a weak D match, TRBD2 (6 bases). The receptor was derived from a human donor in good health. The CDR3 region is CASSYSGSSYEQYF. The CDR3 DNA follows: TGTGCCAGCAGTTACTCCGGGAGCTCCTACGAGCAGTACTTC.